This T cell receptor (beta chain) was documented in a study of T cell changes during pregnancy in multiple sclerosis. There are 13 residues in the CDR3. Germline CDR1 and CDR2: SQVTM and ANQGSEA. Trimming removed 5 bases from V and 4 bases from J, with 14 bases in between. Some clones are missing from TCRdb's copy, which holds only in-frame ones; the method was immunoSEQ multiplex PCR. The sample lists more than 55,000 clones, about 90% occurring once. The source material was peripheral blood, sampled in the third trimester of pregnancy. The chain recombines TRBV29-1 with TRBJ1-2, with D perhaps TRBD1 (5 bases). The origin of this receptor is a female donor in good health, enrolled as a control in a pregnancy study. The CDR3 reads CSVQQGIFYGYTF. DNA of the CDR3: TGCAGCGTTCAGCAGGGAATTTTCTATGGCTACACCTTC. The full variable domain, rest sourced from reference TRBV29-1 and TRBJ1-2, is SAVISQKPSRDICQRGTSLTIQCQVDSQVTMMFWYRQQPGQSLTLIATANQGSEATYESGFVIDKFPISRPNLTFSTLTVSNMSPEDSSIYLCSVQQGIFYGYTFGSGTRLTVV.